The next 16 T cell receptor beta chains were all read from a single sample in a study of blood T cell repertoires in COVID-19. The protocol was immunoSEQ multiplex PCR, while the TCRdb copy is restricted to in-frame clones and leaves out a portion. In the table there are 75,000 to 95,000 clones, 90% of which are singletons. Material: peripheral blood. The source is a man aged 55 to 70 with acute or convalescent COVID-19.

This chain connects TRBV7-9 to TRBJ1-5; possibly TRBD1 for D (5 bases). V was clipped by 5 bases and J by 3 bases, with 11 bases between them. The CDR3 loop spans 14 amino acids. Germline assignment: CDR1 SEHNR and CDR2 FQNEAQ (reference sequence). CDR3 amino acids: CASSPSGINQPQHF. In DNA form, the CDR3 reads TGTGCCAGCAGCCCCTCAGGGATCAATCAGCCCCAGCATTTT.

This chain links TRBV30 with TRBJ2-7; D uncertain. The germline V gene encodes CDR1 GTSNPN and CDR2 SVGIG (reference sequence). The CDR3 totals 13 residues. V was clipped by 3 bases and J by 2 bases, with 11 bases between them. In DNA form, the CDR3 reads TGTGCCTGGAGCTTCTCACGGGCCTACGAGCAGTACTTC. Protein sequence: CAWSFSRAYEQYF.

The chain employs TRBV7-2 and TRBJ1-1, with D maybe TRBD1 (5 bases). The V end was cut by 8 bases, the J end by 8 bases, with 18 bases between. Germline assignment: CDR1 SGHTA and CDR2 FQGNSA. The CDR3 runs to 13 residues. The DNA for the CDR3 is TGTGCCAGCCCCAAGCCCGGGGGGGACGAAGCTTTCTTT. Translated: CASPKPGGDEAFF.

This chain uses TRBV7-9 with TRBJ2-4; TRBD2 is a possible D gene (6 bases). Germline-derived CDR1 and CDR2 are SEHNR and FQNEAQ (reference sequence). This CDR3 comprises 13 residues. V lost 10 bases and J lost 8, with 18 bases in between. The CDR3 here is CAIETSGDYIQYF. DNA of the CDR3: TGTGCCATCGAGACTAGTGGGGATTACATTCAGTACTTC. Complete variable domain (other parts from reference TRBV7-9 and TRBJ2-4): DTGVSQNPRHKITKRGQNVTFRCDPISEHNRLYWYRQTLGQGPEFLTYFQNEAQLEKSRLLSDRFSAERPKGSFSTLEIQRTEQGDSAMYLCAIETSGDYIQYFGAGTRLSVL.

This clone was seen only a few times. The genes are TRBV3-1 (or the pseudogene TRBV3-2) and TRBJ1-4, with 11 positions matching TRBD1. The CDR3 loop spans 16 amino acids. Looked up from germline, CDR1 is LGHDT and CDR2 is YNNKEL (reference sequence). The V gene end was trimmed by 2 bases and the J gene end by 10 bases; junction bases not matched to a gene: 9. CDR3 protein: CASSQTDRGLSVKLFF. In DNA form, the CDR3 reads TGTGCCAGCAGCCAAACGGACAGGGGGCTGTCTGTAAAACTGTTTTTT.

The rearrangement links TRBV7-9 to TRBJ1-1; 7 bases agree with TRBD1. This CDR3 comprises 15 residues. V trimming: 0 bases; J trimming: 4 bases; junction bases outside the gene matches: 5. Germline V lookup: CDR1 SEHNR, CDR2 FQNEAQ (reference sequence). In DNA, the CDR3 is TGTGCCAGCAGCTTAGCGGTTGGACAGGTCACTGAAGCTTTCTTT. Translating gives CASSLAVGQVTEAFF.

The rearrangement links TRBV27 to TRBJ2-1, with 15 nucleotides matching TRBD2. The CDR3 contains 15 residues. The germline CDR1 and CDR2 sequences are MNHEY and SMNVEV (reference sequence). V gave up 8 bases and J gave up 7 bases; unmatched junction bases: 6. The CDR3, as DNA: TGTGCCAGCGGGTACGGGACTAGCGGGGGGAATGAGCAGTTCTTC. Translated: CASGYGTSGGNEQFF.

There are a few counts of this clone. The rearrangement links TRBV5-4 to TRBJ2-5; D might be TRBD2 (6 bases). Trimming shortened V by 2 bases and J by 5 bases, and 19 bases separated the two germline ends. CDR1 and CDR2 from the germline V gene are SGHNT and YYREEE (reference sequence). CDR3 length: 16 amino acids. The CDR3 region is CASSFGSGEPHETQYF. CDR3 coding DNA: TGTGCCAGCAGCTTTGGTTCGGGAGAACCTCATGAGACCCAGTACTTC.

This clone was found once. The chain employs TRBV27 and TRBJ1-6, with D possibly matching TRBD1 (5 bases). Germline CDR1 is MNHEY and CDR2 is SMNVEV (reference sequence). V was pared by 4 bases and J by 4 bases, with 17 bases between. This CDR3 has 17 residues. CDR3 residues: CASSSRTGTAYNSPLHF. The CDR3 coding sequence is TGTGCCAGCAGTTCCCGGACCGGGACTGCTTATAATTCACCCCTCCACTTT.

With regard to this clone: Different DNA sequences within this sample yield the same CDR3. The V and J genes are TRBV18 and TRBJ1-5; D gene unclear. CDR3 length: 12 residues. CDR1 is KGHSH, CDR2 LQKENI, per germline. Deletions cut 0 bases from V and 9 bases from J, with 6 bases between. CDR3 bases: TGTGCCAGCTCACCACCGGGAGGGCCCCAGCATTTT. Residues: CASSPPGGPQHF.

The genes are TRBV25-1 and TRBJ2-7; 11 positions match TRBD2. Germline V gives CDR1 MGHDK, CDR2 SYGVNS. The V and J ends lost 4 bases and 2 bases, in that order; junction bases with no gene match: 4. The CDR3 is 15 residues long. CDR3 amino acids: CASSARTSGPYEQYF. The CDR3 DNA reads TGTGCCAGCAGTGCCCGGACTAGCGGGCCCTACGAGCAGTACTTC.

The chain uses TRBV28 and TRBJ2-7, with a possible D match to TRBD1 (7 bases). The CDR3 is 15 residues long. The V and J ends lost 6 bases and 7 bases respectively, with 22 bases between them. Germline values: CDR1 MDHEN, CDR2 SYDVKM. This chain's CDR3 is CASSYHRGGVSEQYF. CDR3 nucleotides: TGTGCCAGCAGCTACCACAGGGGCGGGGTGAGTGAGCAGTACTTC.

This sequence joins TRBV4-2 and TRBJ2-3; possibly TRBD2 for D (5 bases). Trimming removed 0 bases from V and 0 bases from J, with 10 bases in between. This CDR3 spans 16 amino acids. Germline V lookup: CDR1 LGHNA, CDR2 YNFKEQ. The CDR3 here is CASSQDRGRSTDTQYF. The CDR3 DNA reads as TGTGCCAGCAGCCAAGATCGGGGTAGGAGCACAGATACGCAGTATTTT.

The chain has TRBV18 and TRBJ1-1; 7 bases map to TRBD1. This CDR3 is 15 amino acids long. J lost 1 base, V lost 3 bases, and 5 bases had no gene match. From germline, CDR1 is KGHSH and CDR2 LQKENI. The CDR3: CASSPTGARNTEAFF. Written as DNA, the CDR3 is TGTGCCAGCTCACCCACAGGGGCGAGGAACACTGAAGCTTTCTTT.

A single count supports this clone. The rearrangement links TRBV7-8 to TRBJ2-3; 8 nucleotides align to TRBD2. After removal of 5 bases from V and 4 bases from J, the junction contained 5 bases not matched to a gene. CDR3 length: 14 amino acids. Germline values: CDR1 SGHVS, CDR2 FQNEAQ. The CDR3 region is CASSRAGASDTQYF. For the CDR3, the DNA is TGTGCCAGCAGCCGAGCGGGAGCTTCAGATACGCAGTATTTT.

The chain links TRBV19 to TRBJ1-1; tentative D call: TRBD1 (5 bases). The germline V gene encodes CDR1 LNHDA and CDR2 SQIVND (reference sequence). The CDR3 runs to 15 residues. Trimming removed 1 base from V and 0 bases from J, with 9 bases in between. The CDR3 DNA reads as TGTGCCAGTAGTATAGGCCCAGGGATGAACACTGAAGCTTTCTTT. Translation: CASSIGPGMNTEAFF.